By sample fraction, the clone carrying this TCR beta chain is medium-sized. Its antigen is undetermined. This entry comes from a study of lung T cells in sarcoidosis with Löfgren's syndrome. The overall study: Sarcoidosis features CD4+ T cell accumulation in bronchoalveolar lavage fluid. Analyses focused on Löfgren's syndrome patients. Findings of the study overall: Löfgren's syndrome patients reportedly showed greatest TRAV12-1 and TRBV2 expansion versus controls.

The CDR3 loop spans 16 amino acids. Germline CDR1 is MNHEY and CDR2 is SMNVEV (reference sequence). The germline V and J ends were trimmed by 3 bases and 0 bases, with 14 bases remaining between them. TCRdb passed the reads through MiXCR, listing each CDR3 protein once. The sample lists tens of thousands of distinct CDR3 sequences, around 20% occurring once. The source material was CD4+ T cells from PBMCs. V and J are TRBV27 and TRBJ1-1; the D gene is possibly TRBD1 (6 bases). The receptor was isolated from a human donor with sarcoidosis (Löfgren's syndrome or another form), or a control subject (not recorded which). The CDR3 spells CASSLGRTEMNTEAFF. CDR3 nucleotide sequence: TGTGCCAGCAGTTTGGGGCGGACAGAAATGAACACTGAAGCTTTCTTT.